These 8 T cell receptor beta chains came from one sample sequenced in a study of OX40 agonist ivuxolimab in advanced cancers. Preparation of the library involved the immunoSEQ multiplex PCR assay. Entries here come from immuneACCESS through TCRdb and include only in-frame sequences with V and J called. Some clones fail to appear in such tables; in the studies checked, an unresolved V gene covers under half of the shortfall, and the cause of the remainder is unknown. For this sample there are about 62,000 clones; roughly 80% appear just once. Together, the top ten hold 5.5% of the sample. The sequenced sample was CD4+ or CD8+ T cells sorted from blood, obtained in a trial of the OX40 agonist ivuxolimab. The receptors were sampled from an adult with an advanced solid tumor such as melanoma, head and neck, liver or kidney cancer.

This clone came up a few times. The chain employs TRBV18 and TRBJ2-2; 7 positions agree with TRBD1. Trimming took 3 bases from V and 5 from J; bases not matched to a gene: 3. The CDR3 is 14 residues long. Germline loops: CDR1 KGHSH, CDR2 LQKENI. DNA for the CDR3: TGTGCCAGCTCACCCAAACAGGGGACCGGGGAGCTGTTTTTT. It specifies CASSPKQGTGELFF. Using reference TRBV18 and TRBJ2-2 for the parts outside the CDR3, the full variable domain is NAGVMQNPRHLVRRRGQEARLRCSPMKGHSHVYWYRQLPEEGLKFMVYLQKENIIDESGMPKERFSAEFPKEGPSILRIQQVVRGDSAAYFCASSPKQGTGELFFGEGSRLTVL.

J is TRBJ2-3 and V is TRBV11-1; TRBD1 matches 9 bases. There are 16 residues in the CDR3. CDR1 SGHAT and CDR2 FQDESV come from the germline V gene (reference sequence). The V segment lost 5 bases and the J segment 0 bases; nucleotides outside the gene matches: 6. CDR3 in DNA: TGTGCCAGCAGCACCTGGACAGGGGCTAGCACAGATACGCAGTATTTT. This gives the protein CASSTWTGASTDTQYF.

V is TRBV5-8 and J is TRBJ2-1; 7 positions match TRBD2. The CDR3 totals 17 residues. Per the germline V gene, CDR1 is SGHTS and CDR2 is YDEGEE. V was pared by 0 bases and J by 8 bases, with 14 bases of the junction left unmatched. The CDR3 coding sequence is TGTGCCAGCAGCTTGGAACGAGCGGGATCCTACGGGTATGAGCAGTTCTTC. Residues: CASSLERAGSYGYEQFF.

The gene calls are TRBV4-1 and TRBJ2-2; the match to TRBD1 covers 10 bases. The CDR3 is made up of 16 amino acids. V trimming: 1 base; J trimming: 4 bases; junction bases outside the gene matches: 3. Germline-derived CDR1 and CDR2 are MGHRA and YSYEKL. CDR3 nucleotides: TGCGCCAGCAGCCAAGGGGGGACAGGGGCCACCGGGGAGCTGTTTTTT. Translation gives CASSQGGTGATGELFF.

The chain couples TRBV4-1 to TRBJ2-1, with D perhaps matching TRBD2 (6 bases). V lost 2 bases and J 6 bases, leaving 11 bases between the germline ends. The CDR3 runs to 14 residues. Germline V lookup: CDR1 MGHRA, CDR2 YSYEKL. The CDR3 loop is CASSQRQAGNEQFF. In DNA, the CDR3 is TGCGCCAGCAGCCAAAGACAAGCGGGCAATGAGCAGTTCTTC.

The CDR3 loop is CASSAVPGLGIYDTQYF. The CDR3 DNA reads TGTGCCAGCAGCGCAGTCCCGGGACTAGGGATTTACGATACGCAGTATTTT. V and J are TRBV5-6 and TRBJ2-3, with 8 nucleotides matching TRBD2. This CDR3 has 17 residues. With 4 bases clipped from V and 6 bases from J, the junction kept 16 bases outside the gene matches. CDR1 SGHDT and CDR2 YYEEEE come from the germline V gene.

The J gene is TRBJ1-3, the V gene TRBV5-1, with no clear D. This CDR3 is built from 16 residues. CDR1 SGHRS and CDR2 YFSETQ come from the germline V gene. The germline V and J ends were trimmed by 0 bases and 0 bases, with 10 bases remaining between them. The CDR3 DNA is TGCGCCAGCAGCTTGGACCAGCCGACCTCTGGAAACACCATATATTTT. Translated, it gives CASSLDQPTSGNTIYF. The complete variable domain, with remaining parts taken from reference TRBV5-1 and TRBJ1-3, reads KAGVTQTPRYLIKTRGQQVTLSCSPISGHRSVSWYQQTPGQGLQFLFEYFSETQRNKGNFPGRFSGRQFSNSRSEMNVSTLELGDSALYLCASSLDQPTSGNTIYFGEGSWLTVV.

This chain joins TRBV19 and TRBJ1-2, with 9 bases lining up with TRBD1. The V and J ends lost 11 bases and 2 bases, in that order; junction bases with no gene match: 12. Germline values: CDR1 LNHDA, CDR2 SQIVND (reference sequence). The CDR3 contains 15 residues. CDR3 sequence reads: CASQRGGQGNYGYTF. In DNA, the CDR3 is TGTGCCTCACAACGTGGGGGACAGGGAAACTATGGCTACACCTTC.